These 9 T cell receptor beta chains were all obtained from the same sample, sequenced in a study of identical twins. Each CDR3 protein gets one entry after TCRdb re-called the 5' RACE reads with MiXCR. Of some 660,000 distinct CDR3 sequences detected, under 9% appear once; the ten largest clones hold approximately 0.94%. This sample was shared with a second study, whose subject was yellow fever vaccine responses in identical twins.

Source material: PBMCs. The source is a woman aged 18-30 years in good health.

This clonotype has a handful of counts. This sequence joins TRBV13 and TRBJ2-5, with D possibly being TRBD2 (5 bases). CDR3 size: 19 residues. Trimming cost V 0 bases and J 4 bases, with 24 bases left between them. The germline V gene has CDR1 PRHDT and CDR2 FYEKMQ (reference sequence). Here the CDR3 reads CASSLGRKVLVDEGETQYF. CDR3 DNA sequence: TGTGCCAGCAGCTTAGGCCGTAAGGTACTAGTGGACGAGGGAGAGACCCAGTACTTC.

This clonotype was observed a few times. The CDR3 DNA sequence: TGTGCCAGCAGTTGGTTAGCGGACTACACAGATACGCAGTATTTT. Amino acids: CASSWLADYTDTQYF. The chain carries TRBV27 and TRBJ2-3; perhaps TRBD2 as D (6 bases). This CDR3 comprises 15 residues. Germline V CDR1 and CDR2: MNHEY, SMNVEV (reference sequence). V dropped 4 bases and J dropped 2 bases, with 13 bases sitting between them.

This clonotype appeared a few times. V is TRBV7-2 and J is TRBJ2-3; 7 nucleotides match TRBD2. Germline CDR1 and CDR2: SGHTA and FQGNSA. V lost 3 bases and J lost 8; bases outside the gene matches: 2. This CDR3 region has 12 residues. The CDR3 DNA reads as TGTGCCAGCAGCTTTCCGGGGGGTACGCAGTATTTT. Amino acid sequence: CASSFPGGTQYF.

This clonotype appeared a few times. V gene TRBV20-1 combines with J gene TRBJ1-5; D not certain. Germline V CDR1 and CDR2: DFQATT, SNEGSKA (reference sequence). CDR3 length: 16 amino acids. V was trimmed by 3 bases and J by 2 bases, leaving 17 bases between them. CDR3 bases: TGCAGTGCTAGGCCTAATTTTATCCAGGGCAATCAGCCCCAGCATTTT. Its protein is CSARPNFIQGNQPQHF.

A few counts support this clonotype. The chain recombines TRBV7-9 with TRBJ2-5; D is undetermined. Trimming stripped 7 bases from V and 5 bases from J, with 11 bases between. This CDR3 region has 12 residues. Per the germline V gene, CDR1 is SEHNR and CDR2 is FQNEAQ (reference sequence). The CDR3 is CASNSGLETQYF. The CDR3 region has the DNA TGTGCCAGCAACTCAGGATTGGAGACCCAGTACTTC.

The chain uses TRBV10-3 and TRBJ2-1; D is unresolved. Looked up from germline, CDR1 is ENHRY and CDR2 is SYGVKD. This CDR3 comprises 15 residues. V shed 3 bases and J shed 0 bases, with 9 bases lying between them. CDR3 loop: CAISDGWSSYNEQFF. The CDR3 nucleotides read TGTGCCATCAGTGACGGGTGGAGCTCCTACAATGAGCAGTTCTTC.

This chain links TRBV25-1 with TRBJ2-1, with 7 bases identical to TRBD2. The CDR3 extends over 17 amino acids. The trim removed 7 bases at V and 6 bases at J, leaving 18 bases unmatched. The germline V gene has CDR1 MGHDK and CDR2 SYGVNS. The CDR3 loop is CASNGPSPGLILNEQFF. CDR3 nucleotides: TGTGCCAGCAATGGCCCTTCCCCGGGACTAATCCTCAATGAGCAGTTCTTC. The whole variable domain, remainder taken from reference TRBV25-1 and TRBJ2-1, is EADIYQTPRYLVIGTGKKITLECSQTMGHDKMYWYQQDPGMELHLIHYSYGVNSTEKGDLSSESTVSRIRTEHFPLTLESARPSHTSQYLCASNGPSPGLILNEQFFGPGTRLTVL.

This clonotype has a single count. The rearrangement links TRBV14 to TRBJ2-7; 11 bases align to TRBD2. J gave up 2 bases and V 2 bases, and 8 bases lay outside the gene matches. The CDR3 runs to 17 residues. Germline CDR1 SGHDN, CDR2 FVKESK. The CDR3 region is CASSQLLASGRPYEQYF. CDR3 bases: TGTGCCAGCAGCCAATTACTGGCTAGCGGGAGGCCCTACGAGCAGTACTTC. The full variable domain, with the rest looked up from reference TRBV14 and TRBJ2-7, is EAGVTQFPSHSVIEKGQTVTLRCDPISGHDNLYWYRRVMGKEIKFLLHFVKESKQDESGMPNNRFLAERTGGTYSTLKVQPAELEDSGVYFCASSQLLASGRPYEQYFGPGTRLTVT.

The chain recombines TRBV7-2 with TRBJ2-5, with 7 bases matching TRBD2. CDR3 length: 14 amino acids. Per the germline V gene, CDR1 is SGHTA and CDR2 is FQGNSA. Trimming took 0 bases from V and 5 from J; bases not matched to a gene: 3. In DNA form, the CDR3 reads TGTGCCAGCAGCTTAGCGGTGCGGGGGGAGACCCAGTACTTC. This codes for CASSLAVRGETQYF.